This TCR beta chain was found in a study of long-term antiretroviral therapy in people with HIV. Broader study findings: HIV repertoires spanned narrower CDR3 length ranges than controls.

Deletions cut 0 bases from V and 1 base from J, with 10 bases between. Germline CDR1 reads LGHNA; CDR2 reads YSLEER. The length of the CDR3 is 15 residues. Sequencing relied on immunoSEQ assay v3.0, run at survey level. TCRdb's copy holds only in-frame clones and misses some; the assay was immunoSEQ multiplex PCR. The data hold about 28,000 clones, with 75% to 85% observed a single time. This clone was seen more than once but under ten times. Its antigen is not identified. Samples held roughly 0.95-11 million cryopreserved PBMC before DNA extraction. The V gene is TRBV4-3, the J gene TRBJ2-7; D uncertain. Sequenced material: unsorted PBMCs, taken 0.3 years after starting antiretroviral therapy. This TCR was sampled from a man aged 35 to 55 with HIV. The CDR3 DNA is TGCGCCAGCAGCCAAGATCCTCGTCTTTCCTACGAGCAGTACTTC. Translated: CASSQDPRLSYEQYF.